These 12 T cell receptor beta chains came from one sample sequenced in a study of shared clonotypes between healthy human individuals. Libraries were prepared by immunoSEQ multiplex PCR; TCRdb keeps only in-frame clonotypes and omits some of them. The sample holds 730,000 or so clones, approximately 75% seen once. The source material was memory CD4+ T cells sorted from blood. Subset described: CD45RA-negative fraction. Receptors were obtained from a woman under 40 in good health.

The chain couples TRBV18 to TRBJ2-7, with 7 bases fitting TRBD2. Unmatched junction bases numbered 6, after V lost 1 base and J lost 6 bases. Per the germline V gene, CDR1 is KGHSH and CDR2 is LQKENI. This CDR3 has 14 residues. The CDR3 DNA follows: TGTGCCAGCTCACCACTGAGCGGGGCCTCCGAGCAGTACTTC. It translates to CASSPLSGASEQYF.

The rearrangement links TRBV6-5 to TRBJ1-4, with D unresolved. The V and J ends lost 0 bases and 3 bases respectively, with 8 bases between them. Germline V gene sequence: CDR1 MNHEY, CDR2 SVGAGI. The CDR3 contains 15 residues. The CDR3 DNA sequence: TGTGCCAGCAGTTACTCGCCCGGGGCTAATGAAAAACTGTTTTTT. It codes for CASSYSPGANEKLFF.

CDR3: CASSEGHTNTEAFF. The CDR3, as DNA: TGTGCCAGCAGCGAGGGACACACGAACACTGAAGCTTTCTTT. V gene TRBV5-4 combines with J gene TRBJ1-1, with D possibly matching TRBD1 (6 bases). The ends were cut back, 4 bases at V and 1 base at J, with 11 bases in the middle. CDR1 and CDR2 (germline): SGHNT, YYREEE (reference sequence). CDR3 size: 14 residues.

The rearrangement links TRBV7-9 to TRBJ2-7; 10 bases align to TRBD2. The CDR3 sequence is 14 residues long. V was pared by 4 bases and J by 6 bases, with 6 bases of the junction left unmatched. Germline values: CDR1 SEHNR, CDR2 FQNEAQ (reference sequence). In DNA, the CDR3 is TGTGCCAGCAGCTCTAGCGGGAGCATCGTCGAGCAGTACTTC. Amino acid sequence: CASSSSGSIVEQYF.

The chain uses TRBV6-5 and TRBJ2-7; unclear D gene. Germline V gene data show CDR1 as MNHEY and CDR2 as SVGAGI. The CDR3 length is 11 residues. The germline V and J ends were trimmed by 8 bases and 3 bases, with 8 bases remaining between them. The CDR3 DNA is TGTGCCAGCCGAGAAAACTACGAGCAGTACTTC. Translation: CASRENYEQYF.

The genes are TRBV21-1 and TRBJ2-5. TRBV21-1 is tagged as a pseudogene. There are 17 residues in the CDR3. Here the CDR3 reads CASSNESAGGEGQTQYF. For the CDR3, the DNA is TGTGCCAGCAGCAACGAATCGGCCGGTGGCGAGGGACAGACCCAGTACTTC.

The V gene is TRBV9, the J gene TRBJ2-1, with 7 bases fitting TRBD2. The germline CDR1 and CDR2 sequences are SGDLS and YYNGEE. The CDR3 runs to 14 residues. V dropped 3 bases and J dropped 7; count of bases not matched to a gene: 7. The CDR3 DNA is TGTGCCAGCAGCGCCGAATGGGGAGGGAATGAGCAGTTCTTC. Residues: CASSAEWGGNEQFF.

The chain uses TRBV27 and TRBJ2-3; D is uncertain. This CDR3 is built from 16 residues. V was clipped by 6 bases and J by 1 base, with 17 bases between them. Germline V gene sequence: CDR1 MNHEY, CDR2 SMNVEV (reference sequence). The CDR3 sequence: CASSSTPSGGTDTQYF. In nucleotides, the CDR3 is TGTGCCAGCAGCTCGACACCCTCAGGAGGCACAGATACGCAGTATTTT.

This clone was counted between two and nine times. The chain employs TRBV6-5 and TRBJ2-7, with 8 nucleotides matching TRBD2. Per germline, CDR1 MNHEY and CDR2 SVGAGI. This CDR3 is built from 15 residues. Unmatched junction bases numbered 18, after V lost 8 bases and J lost 9 bases. CDR3 protein: CASAPAGLELGGQYF. CDR3 sequence (DNA): TGTGCCAGCGCACCGGCGGGACTAGAACTTGGGGGGCAGTACTTC.

This clone was observed a handful of times. The V call is TRBV10-3, the J call TRBJ2-3, with D tentatively TRBD2 (6 bases). V lost 3 bases and J lost 1, with 14 bases in between. The germline CDR1 and CDR2 sequences are ENHRY and SYGVKD. This CDR3 has 16 residues. The CDR3 DNA reads TGTGCCATCAGTGACTCTAGACTAGGGGGCACAGATACGCAGTATTTT. This gives the protein CAISDSRLGGTDTQYF.

The rearrangement links TRBV21-1 to TRBJ2-7; the table's D call TRBD1 went unverified against the DNA. TRBV21-1 is classified as a pseudogene. This CDR3 is built from 15 residues. In nucleotides, the CDR3 is TGTGCCAGCAGCAAATTAGCAGGGCCCTCCTACGAGCAGTACTTC. Residues: CASSKLAGPSYEQYF.

The chain has TRBV5-1 and TRBJ2-7; D is perhaps TRBD2 (5 bases). V was pared by 3 bases and J by 4 bases, with 20 bases between. This CDR3 is 16 amino acids long. Germline V gene data show CDR1 as SGHRS and CDR2 as YFSETQ. CDR3 DNA: TGCGCCAGCAGCTCCGAGGCAGCCCAAACGGGGTACGAGCAGTACTTC. This sequence encodes CASSSEAAQTGYEQYF.